This TCR beta chain is drawn from a study of cytomegalovirus exposure and HLA in healthy donors. Background on the study: There were some 400 genotyped donors. Of these, roughly 80% fell in the genetic ancestry cluster associated with self-reported Caucasian donors. Study outcomes and limitations: 87-base-pair reads could not separate some V segments, including TRBV6-2 and TRBV6-3.

The germline V gene encodes CDR1 SGHRS and CDR2 YFSETQ. Between the trimmed V and J ends, which lost 0 bases and 2 bases, there was a span of 8 bases. The CDR3 runs 14 residues. PCR employed 60 Vbeta and 13 Jbeta primers. This table comes from immunoSEQ multiplex PCR, and its TCRdb copy is limited to in-frame clones, with some not included. The sample includes under 150,000 clones, 72% seen only once; the top ten take under 5.5%. Concerning this clone: Its cognate antigen is unknown. The same CDR3 arises from other DNA sequences in this sample as well.

Source material: PBMCs. The sequence derives from a man aged 50 to 60 in good health and CMV-seropositive. This rearrangement joins TRBV5-1 to TRBJ1-1, with D uncertain. The CDR3 reads CASSLVGGNTEAFF. The CDR3 bases are TGCGCCAGCAGCTTGGTTGGAGGCAACACTGAAGCTTTCTTT.